This T cell receptor beta chain was retrieved from a study of CXCR3-negative and CXCR3-positive naive CD8 T cells. Carrying UMI labels, the TRB cDNA libraries were prepared through 5' RACE. TCRdb re-analyzed the 5' RACE reads; it lists each CDR3 protein once, without DNA. This sample's table reports roughly 8,200 distinct CDR3 sequences. This clonotype is deemed medium-sized by its frequency. Antigen: not known. Findings and limits, study-wide: Similar TRBV-TRBJ usage characterized naive CXCR3-negative and CXCR3-positive cells; memory cells differed.

Naive CD8+ T lymphocytes were specified as CD45RO-CCR7+CD27+CD95-. Sequencing was carried out using naive CXCR3- CD8+ T cells from blood. Sample subset: CD45RO-CCR7+CD27+CD95- naive CD8+ T cells lacking CXCR3 (TNR3-). This clonotype was obtained from a human donor in good health. Some clones in this sample may be carry-over from other donors' samples.

The chain's CDR3 is CASSLPGGLSYNEQFF. The chain carries TRBV7-8 and TRBJ2-1; the TCRdb call, TRBD1, lacks DNA for checking. The germline V gene encodes CDR1 SGHVS and CDR2 FQNEAQ. The CDR3 has 16 residues.